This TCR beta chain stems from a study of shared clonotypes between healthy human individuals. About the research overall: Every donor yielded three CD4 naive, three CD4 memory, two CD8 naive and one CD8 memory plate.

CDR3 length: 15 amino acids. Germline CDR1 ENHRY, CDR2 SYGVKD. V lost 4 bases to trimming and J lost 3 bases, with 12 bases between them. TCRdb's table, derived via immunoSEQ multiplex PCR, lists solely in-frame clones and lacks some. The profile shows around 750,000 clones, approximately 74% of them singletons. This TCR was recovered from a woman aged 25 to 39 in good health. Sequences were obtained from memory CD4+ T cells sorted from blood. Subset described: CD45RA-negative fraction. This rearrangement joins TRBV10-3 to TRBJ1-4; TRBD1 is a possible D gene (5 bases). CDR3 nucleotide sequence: TGTGCCATCAGTGTTGGGGGACGCCCTAATGAAAAACTGTTTTTT. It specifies CAISVGGRPNEKLFF.